Listed here are 15 T cell receptor beta chains from one sample, sequenced in a study of T cell repertoires in cytomegalovirus infection. A single record per CDR3 protein comes from TCRdb applying MiXCR to the reads. The sample shows about 740,000 distinct CDR3 sequences, roughly 36% of them seen only once. The sample taken for sequencing was PBMCs. All receptors derive from a human donor in good health (CMV status not recorded). Some clones in this sample may be carry-over from other donors' samples.

This clonotype was counted a few times. CDR3 protein: CASSLSQEGATEAFF. The CDR3 DNA follows: TGTGCCAGCAGTTTATCGCAGGAGGGGGCCACTGAAGCTTTCTTT. This chain connects TRBV27 to TRBJ1-1, with 7 nucleotides matching TRBD1. CDR3 length: 15 residues. Germline CDR1 is MNHEY and CDR2 is SMNVEV (reference sequence). V lost 0 bases to trimming and J lost 4 bases; unmatched junction nucleotides: 5.

This clonotype turned up a few times. The chain combines TRBV19 with TRBJ1-5; the D gene is possibly TRBD1 (5 bases). CDR1 is LNHDA, CDR2 SQIVND, per germline (reference sequence). This CDR3 comprises 14 residues. The V end was cut by 6 bases, the J end by 2 bases, with 11 bases between. The CDR3 reads CASSPTGRNQPQHF. The CDR3 DNA sequence: TGTGCCAGTAGCCCAACAGGACGCAATCAGCCCCAGCATTTT.

This clonotype appeared a few times. CDR3 in amino acids: CASNWDTNSPLHF. For the CDR3, the DNA is TGTGCCAGCAATTGGGACACAAATTCACCCCTCCACTTT. The chain has TRBV28 and TRBJ1-6; tentative D call: TRBD1 (6 bases). The CDR3 contains 13 residues. Germline V gene sequence: CDR1 MDHEN, CDR2 SYDVKM. The V gene lost 7 bases and the J gene lost 7 bases, with 11 bases spanning the gap.

Only a few counts were recorded for this clonotype. V gene TRBV15 combines with J gene TRBJ2-7; TRBD1 is a possible D gene (5 bases). Germline V gene sequence: CDR1 LNHNV, CDR2 YYDKDF (reference sequence). Trimming took off 0 bases at V and 6 bases at J, with 12 bases between the two ends. The CDR3 consists of 14 residues. The CDR3 protein is CATSRDTQGSEQYF. The DNA of the CDR3 is TGTGCCACCAGCAGAGATACGCAGGGAAGCGAGCAGTACTTC.

Only one count was recorded for this clonotype. The rearrangement uses TRBV29-1 and TRBJ1-1, with TRBD1 as a possible D gene (5 bases). The V end lost 7 bases, the J end lost 5 bases, and 17 bases lay between the germline ends. The CDR3 runs to 13 residues. Germline V gene sequence: CDR1 SQVTM, CDR2 ANQGSEA. For the CDR3, the DNA is TGCAGCGCCCTTGGGGCGGTGAGAACTGAAGCTTTCTTT. This sequence encodes CSALGAVRTEAFF.

This clonotype has a handful of counts. The chain is built from TRBV27 and TRBJ1-6; TRBD1 agrees at 7 bases. V shed 6 bases and J 7 bases; nucleotides not matched to a gene: 3. Germline CDR1 MNHEY, CDR2 SMNVEV (reference sequence). This CDR3 has 13 amino acids. The CDR3 reads CASRTGINSPLHF. CDR3 DNA sequence: TGTGCCAGCAGGACAGGGATCAATTCACCCCTCCACTTT.

This clonotype was detected a few times. The CDR3 nucleotides read TGTGCCAGCAGCCCTATGACAGGGGGGGGCTACACCTTC. Its protein product is CASSPMTGGGYTF. The chain has TRBV5-6 and TRBJ1-2; 9 bases map to TRBD1. The CDR3 totals 13 residues. Trimming cost V 4 bases and J 8 bases; bases outside gene matches: 6. The germline V gene encodes CDR1 SGHDT and CDR2 YYEEEE.

As to this clonotype: A read error is likely, as this CDR3 ends without the conserved phenylalanine or tryptophan. The chain uses TRBV28 and TRBJ2-1; TRBD2 is a possible D gene (6 bases). This CDR3 has 13 residues. Germline CDR1 is MDHEN and CDR2 is SYDVKM. CDR3 DNA sequence: TGTGTTGTAGGCGGGGCAGCCTACAATGAGCAGTTCTAC. Translation gives CVVGGAAYNEQFY.

As concerns this clonotype: The junction departs from germline at one end; a sequencing error may be responsible. This chain connects TRBV6-4 to TRBJ1-1; D may be TRBD1 (6 bases). The CDR3 loop spans 13 amino acids. Germline V gives CDR1 MRHNA, CDR2 SNTAGT. The CDR3 DNA follows: TGTGCCCGCAGTGACGGGGACAACACTGAAGATTTCTTT. Protein sequence: CARSDGDNTEDFF.

This clonotype has more than one count but fewer than ten. The chain has TRBV12-3 or TRBV12-4 and TRBJ2-1; TRBD2 might be the D (5 bases). Trimming stripped 3 bases from V and 5 bases from J, with 8 bases between. The CDR3 is made up of 13 amino acids. DNA for the CDR3: TGTGCCAGCAGTTTGCGGCGGGACAATGAGCAGTTCTTC. Amino acids: CASSLRRDNEQFF.

The rearrangement joins TRBV15 to TRBJ1-3; possible D gene TRBD1, 5 bases. Germline-derived CDR1 and CDR2 are LNHNV and YYDKDF (reference sequence). This CDR3 has 16 amino acids. Trimming removed 0 bases at V and 4 bases at J, with 13 bases between. The CDR3 bases are TGTGCCACCAGCAGAGATCCCGGGGACGGAGGAAACACCATATATTTT. This sequence encodes CATSRDPGDGGNTIYF.

About this clonotype itself: Compared with germline, one end of the junction differs, possibly owing to a read error. The chain has TRBV12-3 or TRBV12-4 and TRBJ1-6; TRBD1 is a possible D gene (6 bases). The CDR3 contains 14 residues. The CDR3 spells CASNLGGTLKTLHF. In nucleotides, the CDR3 is TGTGCCAGCAATTTAGGTGGGACACTCAAGACCCTCCACTTT.

V and J are TRBV7-2 and TRBJ1-1; the D is unclear. Germline CDR1 is SGHTA and CDR2 is FQGNSA. The CDR3 is 13 residues long. V was shortened by 7 bases and J by 4 bases, with 13 bases between the two germline ends. The CDR3 sequence: CASNRGLGTEAFF. The DNA of the CDR3 is TGTGCCAGCAACCGTGGACTGGGCACTGAAGCTTTCTTT.

This chain connects TRBV27 to TRBJ1-1; TRBD1 matches at 8 bases. CDR3 length: 15 amino acids. Germline assignment: CDR1 MNHEY and CDR2 SMNVEV (reference sequence). J gave up 1 base and V 4 bases, and 5 bases lay outside the gene matches. As DNA, the CDR3 is TGTGCCAGCAGTTCATGGACAGGGCAGAACACTGAAGCTTTCTTT. Translated, it gives CASSSWTGQNTEAFF.

This clonotype was counted between two and nine times. V and J are TRBV28 and TRBJ2-1; D ambiguous. The V end was cut by 4 bases, the J end by 1 base, with 11 bases between. Germline CDR1 and CDR2: MDHEN and SYDVKM. The length of the CDR3 is 15 residues. Written as DNA, the CDR3 is TGTGCCAGCAGTTCCACCCTAGGTTCCTACAATGAGCAGTTCTTC. This codes for CASSSTLGSYNEQFF. Full variable domain (outside the CDR3, taken from reference TRBV28 and TRBJ2-1): DVKVTQSSRYLVKRTGEKVFLECVQDMDHENMFWYRQDPGLGLRLIYFSYDVKMKEKGDIPEGYSVSREKKERFSLILESASTNQTSMYLCASSSTLGSYNEQFFGPGTRLTVL.